Listed here are 26 T cell receptor beta chains from one sample, sequenced in a study of T cell responses to AZD1222 COVID-19 vaccine. Sequencing used immunoSEQ multiplex PCR; TCRdb keeps in-frame clones, though not all of them. Of around 84,000 clones in the sample, about 90% were seen once. The sample consisted of peripheral blood, taken on day 0 of MenACWY control vaccination. These receptor sequences come from an adult in good health.

The CDR3 protein is CASSANFDRTGYGYTF. CDR3 in DNA: TGTGCCAGCAGCGCAAACTTCGACAGGACAGGCTATGGCTACACCTTC. This chain connects TRBV9 to TRBJ1-2, with 7 bases matching TRBD1. Germline values: CDR1 SGDLS, CDR2 YYNGEE. The V gene end was trimmed by 3 bases and the J gene end by 4 bases; junction bases not matched to a gene: 12. The CDR3 spans 16 residues.

This chain links TRBV7-9 with TRBJ2-1, with D unclear. V lost 7 bases and J lost 4, with 8 bases in between. Germline V gene data show CDR1 as SEHNR and CDR2 as FQNEAQ (reference sequence). The CDR3 runs 12 residues. The CDR3 protein is CASIGGYNEQFF. The CDR3 nucleotides read TGTGCCAGCATCGGTGGATACAATGAGCAGTTCTTC.

The chain uses TRBV6-5 and TRBJ2-2; D not certain. Germline V gene sequence: CDR1 MNHEY, CDR2 SVGAGI. The CDR3 has 16 amino acids. The germline V and J ends were trimmed by 0 bases and 6 bases, with 14 bases remaining between them. CDR3: CASSYSGGVKAGELFF. The CDR3 DNA sequence: TGTGCCAGCAGTTACTCGGGTGGGGTTAAAGCCGGGGAGCTGTTTTTT.

The chain is built from TRBV6-5 and TRBJ2-7; 9 positions agree with TRBD1. The CDR3 spans 15 residues. Per germline, CDR1 MNHEY and CDR2 SVGAGI. The V and J ends lost 5 bases and 4 bases, in that order; junction bases with no gene match: 9. CDR3: CASSHTGGSGYEQYF. DNA for the CDR3: TGTGCCAGCAGTCACACAGGGGGCTCAGGATACGAGCAGTACTTC.

The CDR3 sequence is CASSARDGVEKLFF. CDR3 nucleotides: TGTGCCAGCAGCGCTCGAGATGGGGTCGAAAAACTGTTTTTT. The rearrangement joins TRBV9 to TRBJ1-4; D is uncertain. Germline loops: CDR1 SGDLS, CDR2 YYNGEE. The length of the CDR3 is 14 residues. Trimming took off 3 bases at V and 8 bases at J, with 14 bases between the two ends.

This sequence joins TRBV28 and TRBJ2-1; 7 bases map to TRBD2. This CDR3 is built from 15 residues. CDR1 and CDR2 (germline): MDHEN, SYDVKM. V was clipped by 2 bases and J by 4 bases; unmatched bases: 5. The CDR3 DNA sequence: TGTGCCAGCAGTTTAGGCCTAGCGGCGTACAATGAGCAGTTCTTC. Encoded protein: CASSLGLAAYNEQFF.

This sequence joins TRBV5-5 and TRBJ2-7; 9 nucleotides agree with TRBD2. Germline lookup yields CDR1 SGHKS and CDR2 YYEKEE (reference sequence). The CDR3 is made up of 15 amino acids. The V gene end was trimmed by 0 bases and the J gene end by 3 bases; junction bases not matched to a gene: 4. For the CDR3, the DNA is TGTGCCAGCAGCTTGGGAGCGGGAGGATTCTACGAGCAGTACTTC. Translated: CASSLGAGGFYEQYF. Looking up the rest from reference TRBV5-5 and TRBJ2-7 gives the full variable domain: DAGVTQSPTHLIKTRGQQVTLRCSPISGHKSVSWYQQVLGQGPQFIFQYYEKEERGRGNFPDRFSARQFPNYSSELNVNALLLGDSALYLCASSLGAGGFYEQYFGPGTRLTVT.

The CDR3 region is CASSLRLATGGELFF. The CDR3 DNA reads TGTGCCAGCAGTCTCCGACTAGCTACTGGCGGGGAGCTGTTTTTT. The J gene is TRBJ2-2, the V gene TRBV27, with 7 positions matching TRBD2. CDR1 and CDR2 from the germline V gene are MNHEY and SMNVEV (reference sequence). Trimming cost V 5 bases and J 7 bases; bases outside gene matches: 10. CDR3 length: 15 residues.

V usage is TRBV20-1 and J usage is TRBJ1-6; D is perhaps TRBD1 (5 bases). The V gene lost 3 bases and the J gene lost 4 bases, with 10 bases spanning the gap. Germline V lookup: CDR1 DFQATT, CDR2 SNEGSKA (reference sequence). CDR3 length equals 14 residues. The CDR3 sequence is CSASLTDYNSPLHF. The CDR3 DNA reads as TGCAGTGCTAGTTTGACAGATTATAATTCACCCCTCCACTTT.

In its sample, this clone was seen a few times. The V and J genes are TRBV9 and TRBJ1-1; D gene ambiguous. The CDR3 is 13 amino acids. CDR1 and CDR2 (germline): SGDLS, YYNGEE. Trimming stripped 3 bases from V and 4 bases from J, with 10 bases between. The CDR3 region has the DNA TGTGCCAGCAGCGAAAGACCGGTCACTGAAGCTTTCTTT. Translated, it gives CASSERPVTEAFF. The variable domain in full, with the rest retrieved from reference TRBV9 and TRBJ1-1, is DSGVTQTPKHLITATGQRVTLRCSPRSGDLSVYWYQQSLDQGLQFLIQYYNGEERAKGNILERFSAQQFPDLHSELNLSSLELGDSALYFCASSERPVTEAFFGQGTRLTVV.

This chain uses TRBV6-5 with TRBJ2-7; TRBD1 aligns across 9 bases. The ends lost 6 bases at V and 6 bases at J; junction bases unmatched: 6. The CDR3 loop spans 13 amino acids. Germline loops: CDR1 MNHEY, CDR2 SVGAGI. CDR3 nucleotides: TGTGCCAGCAGACGTACAGGGGGCCTCGAGCAGTACTTC. Translating gives CASRRTGGLEQYF.

V is TRBV5-1 and J is TRBJ2-3; the match to TRBD2 covers 10 bases. Germline CDR1 and CDR2: SGHRS and YFSETQ. J gave up 0 bases and V 0 bases, and 7 bases lay outside the gene matches. The CDR3 extends over 18 amino acids. The CDR3 bases are TGCGCCAGCAGCTTGGAACCAGCGGGGGGGCCTAGCACAGATACGCAGTATTTT. Translating it yields CASSLEPAGGPSTDTQYF. The full variable domain, completed using reference TRBV5-1 and TRBJ2-3, is KAGVTQTPRYLIKTRGQQVTLSCSPISGHRSVSWYQQTPGQGLQFLFEYFSETQRNKGNFPGRFSGRQFSNSRSEMNVSTLELGDSALYLCASSLEPAGGPSTDTQYFGPGTRLTVL.

This clone has just one count. V gene TRBV20-1 combines with J gene TRBJ1-3; no clear D. The CDR3 consists of 16 residues. CDR1 and CDR2 (germline): DFQATT, SNEGSKA (reference sequence). V was shortened by 3 bases and J by 0 bases, with 15 bases between the two germline ends. The CDR3 nucleotides read TGCAGTGCTAGTGTGGCAGGCGAAAACTCTGGAAACACCATATATTTT. The encoded protein is CSASVAGENSGNTIYF.

The CDR3 nucleotides are TGTGCCAGCAGCCAAACGGGGACAGGGAACCAAGAGACCCAGTACTTC. Its translation is CASSQTGTGNQETQYF. The gene calls are TRBV3-1 (or the pseudogene TRBV3-2) and TRBJ2-5; TRBD1 matches 9 bases. Germline V gene sequence: CDR1 LGHDT, CDR2 YNNKEL (reference sequence). Trimming took 2 bases from V and 0 from J; bases not matched to a gene: 4. This CDR3 spans 16 amino acids.

This clone has just one count. The chain recombines TRBV24-1 with TRBJ1-2; possibly TRBD1 for D (6 bases). This CDR3 comprises 14 residues. V dropped 6 bases and J dropped 5 bases, with 15 bases sitting between them. Germline V gives CDR1 KGHDR, CDR2 SFDVKD. The CDR3, as DNA: TGTGCCACCAGTCCTAAGGGGGAACCTTATGGCTACACCTTC. Encoded protein: CATSPKGEPYGYTF.

DNA for the CDR3: TGTGCCACCAGCAGTAGAGCGGAAGATACGCAGTATTTT. Translated: CATSSRAEDTQYF. J is TRBJ2-3 and V is TRBV15; possible D gene TRBD2, 5 bases. The CDR3 totals 13 residues. Trimming pared 3 bases from V and 5 bases from J, leaving 9 bases between. Germline V gives CDR1 LNHNV, CDR2 YYDKDF (reference sequence).

This chain connects TRBV5-6 to TRBJ1-2; D unclear. The CDR3 length is 12 residues. The V and J ends lost 4 bases and 4 bases respectively, with 8 bases between them. The germline V gene has CDR1 SGHDT and CDR2 YYEEEE. CDR3 nucleotide sequence: TGTGCCAGCAGCCAGGCGGGCTATGGCTACACCTTC. The encoded protein is CASSQAGYGYTF.

The rearrangement uses TRBV19 and TRBJ1-6, with a possible D match to TRBD1 (6 bases). The length of the CDR3 is 15 residues. Germline-derived CDR1 and CDR2 are LNHDA and SQIVND (reference sequence). Trimming pared 4 bases from V and 13 bases from J, leaving 20 bases between. The CDR3 nucleotides read TGTGCCAGTAGTAGGGGGCAGGGGCTGAGTAATCCCCTCCACTTT. Amino acids: CASSRGQGLSNPLHF.

This clone showed up just once. The chain is built from TRBV7-2 and TRBJ1-6; TRBD1 agrees at 8 bases. The CDR3 runs to 15 residues. V trimming: 6 bases; J trimming: 7 bases; junction bases outside the gene matches: 8. The germline V gene encodes CDR1 SGHTA and CDR2 FQGNSA. CDR3 sequence (DNA): TGTGCCAGCAGTTCCGACAGGGGTAGGAATTCACCCCTCCACTTT. This sequence encodes CASSSDRGRNSPLHF.

The CDR3 spells CASSPLSNYGYTF. CDR3 DNA: TGTGCCAGCAGTCCCCTGAGCAACTATGGCTACACCTTC. The chain combines TRBV6-5 with TRBJ1-2, with D unresolved. The CDR3 covers 13 residues. Germline-derived CDR1 and CDR2 are MNHEY and SVGAGI. Deletions cut 5 bases from V and 2 bases from J, with 9 bases between.

The chain employs TRBV28 and TRBJ1-2, with D unclear. This CDR3 has 17 residues. Germline CDR1 and CDR2: MDHEN and SYDVKM. V was clipped by 1 base and J by 4 bases, with 19 bases between them. CDR3 amino acids: CASSLYSPRDPVYGYTF. CDR3 in DNA: TGTGCCAGCAGTTTATACTCCCCCCGGGATCCCGTCTATGGCTACACCTTC.

The rearrangement uses TRBV7-8 and TRBJ2-2; D may be TRBD2 (6 bases). The germline V and J ends were trimmed by 1 base and 1 base, with 7 bases remaining between them. The germline gives CDR1 SGHVS, CDR2 FQNEAQ. The CDR3 has 15 amino acids. The chain's CDR3 is CASSLVGGNTGELFF. In DNA, the CDR3 is TGTGCCAGCAGCTTAGTGGGAGGGAACACCGGGGAGCTGTTTTTT.

The chain combines TRBV7-3 with TRBJ1-2, with D perhaps matching TRBD1 (5 bases). The CDR3 runs to 13 residues. The germline V gene encodes CDR1 SGHTA and CDR2 FQGTGA. V dropped 3 bases and J dropped 2 bases, with 7 bases sitting between them. In DNA form, the CDR3 reads TGTGCCAGCAGCTTGCCAGGGAACTATGGCTACACCTTC. This translates into CASSLPGNYGYTF. Complete variable domain (other parts from reference TRBV7-3 and TRBJ1-2): GAGVSQTPSNKVTEKGKYVELRCDPISGHTALYWYRQSLGQGPEFLIYFQGTGAADDSGLPNDRFFAVRPEGSVSTLKIQRTERGDSAVYLCASSLPGNYGYTFGSGTRLTVV.

The gene calls are TRBV7-3 and TRBJ2-2; TRBD2 might be the D (6 bases). The germline V gene has CDR1 SGHTA and CDR2 FQGTGA. V dropped 0 bases and J dropped 7 bases, with 12 bases sitting between them. This CDR3 is 15 amino acids long. The CDR3 bases are TGTGCCAGCAGCTTAACCGGACTAAGGGGCGGGGAGCTGTTTTTT. This encodes CASSLTGLRGGELFF.

The V gene is TRBV18, the J gene TRBJ1-5; no reliable D call. V was cut by 3 bases and J by 6 bases, with 12 bases left in between. CDR3 length equals 14 residues. Looked up from germline, CDR1 is KGHSH and CDR2 is LQKENI. The CDR3 here is CASSPGSGAQPQHF. DNA for the CDR3: TGTGCCAGCTCACCGGGGTCAGGTGCTCAGCCCCAGCATTTT.

The chain is built from TRBV13 and TRBJ1-1; D is undetermined. V was shortened by 5 bases and J by 4 bases, with 14 bases between the two germline ends. In germline, CDR1 is PRHDT, CDR2 FYEKMQ (reference sequence). This CDR3 contains 14 residues. The CDR3 loop is CASSARRPATEAFF. In nucleotides, the CDR3 is TGTGCCAGCAGCGCCCGGCGTCCAGCCACTGAAGCTTTCTTT.